The next 22 T cell receptor beta chains were all read from a single sample in a study of T cells after yellow fever vaccination. TCRdb ran MiXCR on the 5' RACE reads and lists one entry per CDR3 protein. The sample gives 300,000 or so distinct CDR3 sequences, approximately 10% of which show up once; 3% to 4% is in the top ten. The specimen was CD4+ T cells sorted from PBMCs, collected 5 days after the yellow fever booster vaccination. The receptors were gathered from a man aged 18 to 29 who received the YFV17D yellow fever vaccine.

This clonotype has more than one count but fewer than ten. The chain combines TRBV27 with TRBJ1-1; 9 bases align to TRBD1. Germline assignment: CDR1 MNHEY and CDR2 SMNVEV (reference sequence). The V gene end was trimmed by 5 bases and the J gene end by 1 base; junction bases not matched to a gene: 8. The CDR3 sequence is 16 residues long. The CDR3 region has the DNA TGTGCCAGCAGTAAAACAGGGGGCGCTCGGAACACTGAAGCTTTCTTT. It yields the protein CASSKTGGARNTEAFF.

This clonotype has only a few counts. J is TRBJ2-1 and V is TRBV20-1, with TRBD2 as a possible D gene (5 bases). Per germline, CDR1 DFQATT and CDR2 SNEGSKA (reference sequence). The CDR3 spans 14 residues. V was pared by 3 bases and J by 9 bases, with 18 bases between. The DNA for the CDR3 is TGCAGTGCTAGTAACCTAGCCGAGGCTGGTGAGCAGTTCTTC. Encoded protein: CSASNLAEAGEQFF.

The V gene is TRBV6-2 or TRBV6-3, the J gene TRBJ1-1; 7 nucleotides match TRBD1. The V gene's germline CDR1 is MNHEY and CDR2 SVGEGT. V lost 4 bases to trimming and J lost 6 bases; unmatched junction nucleotides: 8. This CDR3 comprises 14 residues. The CDR3 reads CASSFQGVPAEAFF. The CDR3 DNA follows: TGTGCCAGCAGTTTCCAGGGGGTTCCAGCTGAAGCTTTCTTT.

In its sample, this clonotype was seen a few times. The chain recombines TRBV14 with TRBJ2-5; D is possibly TRBD1 or TRBD2 (5 bases each). The V gene lost 5 bases and the J gene lost 2 bases, with 9 bases spanning the gap. The CDR3 has 13 residues. Per the germline V gene, CDR1 is SGHDN and CDR2 is FVKESK. This CDR3 is CASSIWGQETQYF. DNA of the CDR3: TGTGCCAGCAGCATCTGGGGGCAAGAGACCCAGTACTTC.

The J gene is TRBJ2-6, the V gene TRBV12-3 or TRBV12-4; TRBD1 matches 9 bases. V gave up 1 base and J gave up 4 bases; unmatched junction bases: 8. This CDR3 has 18 residues. The CDR3 is CASSLDRDRVAGANVLTF. The CDR3, as DNA: TGTGCCAGCAGTTTAGACCGGGACAGGGTCGCGGGGGCCAACGTCCTGACTTTC.

Only a few counts were recorded for this clonotype. This chain uses TRBV9 with TRBJ1-1; D possibly corresponds to TRBD1 (6 bases). Germline assignment: CDR1 SGDLS and CDR2 YYNGEE. The CDR3 contains 17 residues. Trimming removed 3 bases at V and 1 base at J, with 19 bases between. The CDR3 loop is CASSARWGADGNTEAFF. The CDR3 DNA follows: TGTGCCAGCAGCGCCAGGTGGGGGGCAGATGGGAACACTGAAGCTTTCTTT. The whole variable domain, remainder taken from reference TRBV9 and TRBJ1-1, is DSGVTQTPKHLITATGQRVTLRCSPRSGDLSVYWYQQSLDQGLQFLIQYYNGEERAKGNILERFSAQQFPDLHSELNLSSLELGDSALYFCASSARWGADGNTEAFFGQGTRLTVV.

This clonotype showed up many times. The CDR3, as DNA: TGTGCCAGTGCCCCAGGGGGCGTTCGCAATCAGCCCCAGCATTTT. Translating gives CASAPGGVRNQPQHF. The chain recombines TRBV19 with TRBJ1-5; TRBD1 matches at 8 bases. With 8 bases clipped from V and 2 bases from J, the junction kept 8 bases outside the gene matches. CDR1 and CDR2 from the germline V gene are LNHDA and SQIVND (reference sequence). The CDR3 sequence is 15 residues long.

The chain uses TRBV28 and TRBJ2-5; perhaps TRBD1 as D (6 bases). Trimming shortened V by 7 bases and J by 0 bases, and 15 bases separated the two germline ends. This CDR3 is built from 15 residues. The germline CDR1 and CDR2 sequences are MDHEN and SYDVKM. The CDR3 spells CASIPRGSHQETQYF. CDR3 DNA sequence: TGTGCCAGCATTCCTAGGGGGTCCCACCAAGAGACCCAGTACTTC.

The V gene is TRBV2, the J gene TRBJ2-3; TRBD2 matches at 11 bases. Unmatched junction bases numbered 3, after V lost 9 bases and J lost 1 base. Germline V gives CDR1 SNHLY, CDR2 FYNNEI. The CDR3 sequence is 14 residues long. CDR3 protein: CASGLAGRTDTQYF. In nucleotides, the CDR3 is TGTGCCAGTGGACTAGCGGGTCGCACAGATACGCAGTATTTT.

The chain employs TRBV19 and TRBJ1-1; TRBD1 might be the D (6 bases). Trimming took off 8 bases at V and 5 bases at J, with 9 bases between the two ends. Germline loops: CDR1 LNHDA, CDR2 SQIVND (reference sequence). The CDR3 covers 11 residues. The CDR3 DNA reads as TGTGCCAGTTGGAGGGGGACTGAAGCTTTCTTT. Its translation is CASWRGTEAFF. The full variable domain, completed using reference TRBV19 and TRBJ1-1, is DGGITQSPKYLFRKEGQNVTLSCEQNLNHDAMYWYRQDPGQGLRLIYYSQIVNDFQKGDIAEGYSVSREKKESFPLTVTSAQKNPTAFYLCASWRGTEAFFGQGTRLTVV.

This clonotype was counted many times. This sequence joins TRBV20-1 and TRBJ2-2, with D uncertain. Trimming removed 4 bases from V and 0 bases from J, with 3 bases in between. This CDR3 is 12 amino acids long. CDR1 DFQATT and CDR2 SNEGSKA come from the germline V gene (reference sequence). CDR3 protein: CSATANTGELFF. DNA for the CDR3: TGCAGTGCTACCGCGAACACCGGGGAGCTGTTTTTT.

This clonotype was seen a few times. The chain combines TRBV14 with TRBJ2-3, with D possibly being TRBD1 or TRBD2 (5 bases each). The CDR3 totals 16 residues. CDR1 and CDR2 (germline): SGHDN, FVKESK. Trimming took 2 bases from V and 0 from J, leaving 12 bases between them. DNA for the CDR3: TGTGCCAGCAGCCAACCGAGGGGAGCTAGCACAGATACGCAGTATTTT. Translation: CASSQPRGASTDTQYF.

Concerning this clonotype itself: An end of the junction differs from the germline gene, which may be a read error. This chain connects TRBV4-1 to TRBJ1-1, with TRBD1 matching 8 bases. Germline assignment: CDR1 MGHRA and CDR2 YSYEKL. There are 18 residues in the CDR3. CDR3 in amino acids: CASSQIGIRTGMKTEAFF. CDR3 nucleotides: TGCGCCAGCAGCCAAATTGGGATACGGACAGGGATGAAGACTGAAGCTTTCTTT.

The chain joins TRBV6-2 or TRBV6-3 to TRBJ2-7, with D unclear. V dropped 2 bases and J dropped 4 bases, with 6 bases sitting between them. This CDR3 is built from 12 residues. Germline V CDR1 and CDR2: MNHEY, SVGEGT. This CDR3 is CASSYSVYEQYF. The CDR3 nucleotides read TGTGCCAGCAGTTACAGCGTTTACGAGCAGTACTTC.

The table lists this clonotype with a few counts. The chain carries TRBV20-1 and TRBJ1-4; possibly TRBD1 for D (5 bases). The ends were cut back, 5 bases at V and 8 bases at J, with 18 bases in the middle. CDR3 length: 14 residues. Germline V gene data show CDR1 as DFQATT and CDR2 as SNEGSKA (reference sequence). As DNA, the CDR3 is TGCAGTGCTCCACTTACGGGGGGGAACGAAAAACTGTTTTTT. Its translation is CSAPLTGGNEKLFF.

This clonotype was detected many times. The chain has TRBV4-3 and TRBJ2-4; TRBD1 agrees at 11 bases. Germline V CDR1 and CDR2: LGHNA, YSLEER. This CDR3 has 18 amino acids. The junction had 7 bases not matched to a gene; V was cut back by 1 base and J by 2 bases. The CDR3: CASSQARTGGWSKNIQYF. The CDR3 DNA reads TGCGCCAGCAGCCAAGCCCGGACAGGGGGCTGGTCCAAAAACATTCAGTACTTC.

This clonotype came up many times. V usage is TRBV7-9 and J usage is TRBJ1-1, with a tentative D call TRBD1 (5 bases). The CDR3 extends over 14 amino acids. Germline CDR1 reads SEHNR; CDR2 reads FQNEAQ (reference sequence). The V end lost 5 bases, the J end lost 9 bases, and 19 bases lay between the germline ends. This CDR3 reads CASSNNRDPRKAFF. DNA of the CDR3: TGTGCCAGCAGCAACAATAGGGACCCCCGCAAAGCTTTCTTT.

The V and J genes are TRBV20-1 and TRBJ2-3, with no clear D. V lost 6 bases, J lost 7 bases, and 17 bases lay in between. This CDR3 contains 13 residues. In germline, CDR1 is DFQATT, CDR2 SNEGSKA (reference sequence). CDR3 nucleotides: TGCAGTGCCCGAACGCCCGAAGGTCATACGCAGTATTTT. Protein sequence: CSARTPEGHTQYF.

This clonotype showed up just a few times. The chain couples TRBV5-6 to TRBJ2-1; 8 nucleotides line up with TRBD1. Losses at the gene ends were 1 base for V and 0 bases for J; bases not matched to a gene: 6. This CDR3 has 17 amino acids. Looked up from germline, CDR1 is SGHDT and CDR2 is YYEEEE. CDR3 loop: CASSLRRTGSSYNEQFF. The CDR3 region has the DNA TGTGCCAGCAGCTTGAGGAGGACAGGGAGCTCCTACAATGAGCAGTTCTTC.

This clonotype was found a few times. The rearrangement links TRBV6-1 to TRBJ1-2; tentative D call: TRBD1 (5 bases). Germline-derived CDR1 and CDR2 are MNHNS and SASEGT. This CDR3 is 16 amino acids long. V lost 2 bases and J 1 base, leaving 14 bases between the germline ends. The CDR3: CASSELSMTDNYGYTF. The CDR3 region has the DNA TGTGCCAGCAGTGAACTGAGCATGACAGATAACTATGGCTACACCTTC.

The chain employs TRBV4-1 and TRBJ1-5; D may be TRBD1 (5 bases). Germline CDR1 and CDR2: MGHRA and YSYEKL. This CDR3 has 17 residues. The germline V and J ends were trimmed by 0 bases and 1 base, with 13 bases remaining between them. The chain's CDR3 is CASSQERPRASNQPQHF. CDR3 bases: TGCGCCAGCAGCCAAGAACGGCCCAGGGCAAGCAATCAGCCCCAGCATTTT.

This clonotype has ten or more counts. The genes are TRBV6-2 or TRBV6-3 and TRBJ2-6, with D uncertain. The CDR3 totals 15 residues. V lost 2 bases and J 2 bases, leaving 7 bases between the germline ends. CDR1 and CDR2 from the germline V gene are MNHEY and SVGEGT. The CDR3 region is CASSYGPPGANVLTF. For the CDR3, the DNA is TGTGCCAGCAGTTACGGGCCGCCTGGGGCCAACGTCCTGACTTTC.